This T cell receptor beta chain was sequenced in a study of blood T cell repertoires in COVID-19. The germline gives CDR1 LNHDA, CDR2 SQIVND (reference sequence). V lost 6 bases and J 0 bases, leaving 8 bases between the germline ends. CDR3 length equals 14 residues. One Seattle source followed patients from active infection through their disease course. Assay used: immunoSEQ multiplex PCR; TCRdb lists only in-frame clones, some missing. The sample lists roughly 340,000 clones, around 86% seen once, with about 6.9% in the top ten. The rearrangement joins TRBV19 to TRBJ2-2; D is unclear. The sample comprised peripheral blood. The sequence derives from a woman aged 45-65 years with COVID-19, enrolled during active disease. The CDR3 is CASRTDANTGELFF. The CDR3 DNA sequence: TGTGCCAGTAGAACAGACGCGAACACCGGGGAGCTGTTTTTT.